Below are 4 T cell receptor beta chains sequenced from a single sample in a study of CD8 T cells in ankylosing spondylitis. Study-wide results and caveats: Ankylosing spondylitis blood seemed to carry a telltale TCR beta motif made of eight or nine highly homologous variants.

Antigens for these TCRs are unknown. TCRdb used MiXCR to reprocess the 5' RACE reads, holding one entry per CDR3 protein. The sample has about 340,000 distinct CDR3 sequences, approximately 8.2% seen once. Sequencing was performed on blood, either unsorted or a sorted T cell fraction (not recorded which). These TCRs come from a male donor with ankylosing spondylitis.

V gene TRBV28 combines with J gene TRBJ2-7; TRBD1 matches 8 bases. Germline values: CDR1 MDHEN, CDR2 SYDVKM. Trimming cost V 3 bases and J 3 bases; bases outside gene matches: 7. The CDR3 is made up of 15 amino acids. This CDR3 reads CASSLSGQGVYEQYF. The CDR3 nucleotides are TGTGCCAGCAGTTTGTCCGGACAGGGTGTCTACGAGCAGTACTTC.

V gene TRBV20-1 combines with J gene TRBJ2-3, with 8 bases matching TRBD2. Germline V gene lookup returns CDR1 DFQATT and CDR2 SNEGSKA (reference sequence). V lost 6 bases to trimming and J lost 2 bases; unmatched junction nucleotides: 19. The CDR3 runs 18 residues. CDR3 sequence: CSASGALTAGVLTDTQYF. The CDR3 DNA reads TGCAGTGCGAGTGGGGCCCTTACAGCGGGAGTCCTCACAGATACGCAGTATTTT.

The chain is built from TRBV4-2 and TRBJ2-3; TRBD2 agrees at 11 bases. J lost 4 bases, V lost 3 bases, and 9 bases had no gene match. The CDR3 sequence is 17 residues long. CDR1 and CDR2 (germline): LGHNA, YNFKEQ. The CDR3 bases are TGTGCCAGCAGCCAGGTGTTAGCGGGAGGGCCGGCAGATACGCAGTATTTT. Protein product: CASSQVLAGGPADTQYF.

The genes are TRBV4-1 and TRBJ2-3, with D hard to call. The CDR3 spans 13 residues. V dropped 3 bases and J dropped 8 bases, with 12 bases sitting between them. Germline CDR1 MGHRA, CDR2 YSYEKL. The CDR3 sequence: CASSHVGLVTQYF. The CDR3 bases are TGCGCCAGCAGCCACGTTGGCCTGGTTACGCAGTATTTT.